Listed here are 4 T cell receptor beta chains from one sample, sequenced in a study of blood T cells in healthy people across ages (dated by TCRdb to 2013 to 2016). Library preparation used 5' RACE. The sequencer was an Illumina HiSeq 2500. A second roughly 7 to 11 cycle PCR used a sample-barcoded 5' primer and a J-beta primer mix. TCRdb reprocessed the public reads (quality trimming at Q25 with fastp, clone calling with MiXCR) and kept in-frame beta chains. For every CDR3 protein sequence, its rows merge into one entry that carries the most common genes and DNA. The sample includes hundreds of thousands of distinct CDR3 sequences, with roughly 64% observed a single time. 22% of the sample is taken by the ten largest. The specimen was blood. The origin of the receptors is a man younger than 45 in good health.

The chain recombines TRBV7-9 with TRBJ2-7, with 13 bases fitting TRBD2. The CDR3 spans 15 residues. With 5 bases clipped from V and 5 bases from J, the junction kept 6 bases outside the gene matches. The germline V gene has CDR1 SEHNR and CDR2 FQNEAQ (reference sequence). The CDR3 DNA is TGTGCCAGCAGCGGAGGACTAGCGGGAGTTGACGAGCAGTACTTC. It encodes CASSGGLAGVDEQYF.

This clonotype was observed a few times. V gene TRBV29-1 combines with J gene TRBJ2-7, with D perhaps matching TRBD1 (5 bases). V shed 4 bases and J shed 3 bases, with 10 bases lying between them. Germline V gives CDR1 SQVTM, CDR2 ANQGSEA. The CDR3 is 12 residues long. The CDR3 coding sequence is TGCAGCGTTGGAACAGGACGCTACGAGCAGTACTTC. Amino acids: CSVGTGRYEQYF.

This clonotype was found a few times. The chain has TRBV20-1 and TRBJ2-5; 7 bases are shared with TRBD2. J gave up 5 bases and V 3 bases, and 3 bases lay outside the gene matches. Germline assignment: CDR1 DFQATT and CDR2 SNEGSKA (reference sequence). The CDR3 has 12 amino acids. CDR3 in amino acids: CSARETSETQYF. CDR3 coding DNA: TGCAGTGCTAGGGAGACTAGCGAGACCCAGTACTTC.

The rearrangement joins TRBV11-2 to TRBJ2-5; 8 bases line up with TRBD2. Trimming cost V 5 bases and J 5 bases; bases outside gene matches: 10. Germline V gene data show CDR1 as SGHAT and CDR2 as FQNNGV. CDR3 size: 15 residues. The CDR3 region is CASSKIRGGGETQYF. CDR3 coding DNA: TGTGCCAGCAGCAAAATTCGGGGGGGCGGTGAGACCCAGTACTTC.